The clone carrying this TCR beta chain came up a few times. These data originate in a study of control samples from healthy donors and cancer patients. Measured with immunoSEQ multiplex PCR; TCRdb has only the in-frame clones, and not every one. Among roughly 9,700 clones listed, approximately 91% were seen once. Germline-derived CDR1 and CDR2 are SNHLY and FYNNEI. V trimming: 6 bases; J trimming: 7 bases; junction bases outside the gene matches: 6. The CDR3 is 14 amino acids. This clonotype originated in a man aged 55 to 70 with colorectal cancer. Input material: PBMCs. This sequence joins TRBV2 and TRBJ1-4, with TRBD1 matching 9 bases. Here the CDR3 reads CASRAGQGREKLFF. The CDR3 nucleotides are TGTGCCAGCAGGGCGGGACAGGGTCGTGAAAAACTGTTTTTT.